The rows below give T cell receptor beta chains drawn from one sample of a study of beta chain features in type 1 diabetes. The method was immunoSEQ multiplex PCR; TCRdb's version includes in-frame clones alone and lacks a portion of them. Seen here are 110,000 or so clones, 30% to 40% observed once, and the top ten hold about 0.07%. Sequencing was carried out using stem cell memory CD4+ T cells from blood. The receptors were sampled from a woman aged 18-30 years in good health. CDR3s include the opening cysteine and the closing phenylalanine or tryptophan. The D gene is left open where the match is weak. Expanded clones are given a class, and other clones once, few, many or no size at all.

CDR3 DNA: TGTGCCAGCAGCTTAATGTCCCCACTAGTTGTCAACGAGCAGTACTTC
CDR3 protein: CASSLMSPLVVNEQYF
V gene: TRBV7-9
J gene: TRBJ2-7
clone size: .
D gene: .

CDR3 DNA: TGCGCCAGCAGCTTGGCCCCTGGACAAGGCCCAATTTCTCAGTTCTTC
CDR3 protein: CASSLAPGQGPISQFF
V gene: TRBV5-1
J gene: TRBJ2-1
clone size: few
D gene: .

CDR3 DNA: TGTGCCTGGAGTGGGGGGGGCAAGTTGGGAAACACCATATATTTT
CDR3 protein: CAWSGGGKLGNTIYF
V gene: TRBV30
J gene: TRBJ1-3
clone size: .
D gene: .

CDR3 DNA: TGTGCCAGCAGCGTAGGGACACCCGCAGTGGACTTC
CDR3 protein: CASSVGTPAVDF
V gene: TRBV7-9
J gene: TRBJ2-7
clone size: few
D gene: .

CDR3 DNA: TGTGCCAGCAGTTTCGGACTAGCGGGAGATACGCAGTATTTT
CDR3 protein: CASSFGLAGDTQYF
V gene: TRBV6-5
J gene: TRBJ2-3
clone size: .
D gene: TRBD2

CDR3 DNA: TGCGCCAGGAGAGATACCAGAAACCGACATCAGTCCCAGCATTTT
CDR3 protein: CARRDTRNRHQSQHF
V gene: TRBV5-1
J gene: TRBJ1-5
clone size: once
D gene: .

CDR3 DNA: TGTGCCAGCAGCTCCGTAGTTTACGAGCAGTACTTC
CDR3 protein: CASSSVVYEQYF
V gene: TRBV5-8
J gene: TRBJ2-7
clone size: .
D gene: .

CDR3 DNA: TGTGCCAGCAGAGTTTACAGGGTTGGGTCCTACGAGCAGTACTTC
CDR3 protein: CASRVYRVGSYEQYF
V gene: TRBV6-1
J gene: TRBJ2-7
clone size: .
D gene: .

CDR3 DNA: TGCGCCAGCAGTGCACAGAACACCGGGGAGCTGTTTTTT
CDR3 protein: CASSAQNTGELFF
V gene: TRBV10-1
J gene: TRBJ2-2
clone size: .
D gene: .

CDR3 DNA: TGTGCCAGCAGTTTGGGGTTTTGGGACAGGGGGAGCTACGAGCAGTACTTC
CDR3 protein: CASSLGFWDRGSYEQYF
V gene: TRBV28
J gene: TRBJ2-7
clone size: .
D gene: TRBD1

CDR3 DNA: TGTGCCAGCAGTCAACAGGGCTATGGCTACACCTTC
CDR3 protein: CASSQQGYGYTF
V gene: TRBV28
J gene: TRBJ1-2
clone size: .
D gene: .

CDR3 DNA: TGTGCCAGCAGTTCTTGGACAGGGGCTTTCAATCAGCCCCAGCATTTT
CDR3 protein: CASSSWTGAFNQPQHF
V gene: TRBV5-8
J gene: TRBJ1-5
clone size: few
D gene: TRBD1

CDR3 DNA: TGTGCCAGCAGTTTCCTGAACACCGGGGAGCTGTTTTTT
CDR3 protein: CASSFLNTGELFF
V gene: TRBV28
J gene: TRBJ2-2
clone size: once
D gene: .

CDR3 DNA: TGTGCCAGCAGTGAATCCCGCAGGGGGCTAGTGAACACTGAAGCTTTCTTT
CDR3 protein: CASSESRRGLVNTEAFF
V gene: TRBV6-1
J gene: TRBJ1-1
clone size: once
D gene: TRBD1

CDR3 DNA: TGCGCCAGCAGGATGGGACAGGGGGCGCGCGGCGAGCAGTACTTC
CDR3 protein: CASRMGQGARGEQYF
V gene: TRBV5-1
J gene: TRBJ2-7
clone size: .
D gene: TRBD1

CDR3 DNA: TGTGCTAGTGTGGGGGACAGTCCTTTCTATGGCTACACCTTC
CDR3 protein: CASVGDSPFYGYTF
V gene: TRBV12-5
J gene: TRBJ1-2
clone size: few
D gene: TRBD1

CDR3 DNA: TGTGCCAGCAAACCGATGAGTTCCTACAATGAGCAGTTCTTC
CDR3 protein: CASKPMSSYNEQFF
V gene: TRBV6-4
J gene: TRBJ2-1
clone size: few
D gene: .

CDR3 DNA: TGTGCCAGCAGACCGCACCCTACCTCGGGCTCCTACAATGAGCAGTTCTTC
CDR3 protein: CASRPHPTSGSYNEQFF
V gene: TRBV5-4
J gene: TRBJ2-1
clone size: .
D gene: .

CDR3 DNA: TGTGCCAGCACGACTTGGGGGGAGGATACGCAGTATTTT
CDR3 protein: CASTTWGEDTQYF
V gene: TRBV2
J gene: TRBJ2-3
clone size: few
D gene: .

CDR3 DNA: TGTGCCAGCAGCCAGTTGCGCTTTCGGGGGGGAGGGCCACATACGCAGTATTTT
CDR3 protein: CASSQLRFRGGGPHTQYF
V gene: TRBV14
J gene: TRBJ2-3
clone size: .
D gene: TRBD2

CDR3 DNA: TGTGCCAGCTCACCTTGGAGGGACCAATTTGGGGAGCAGTACTTC
CDR3 protein: CASSPWRDQFGEQYF
V gene: TRBV18
J gene: TRBJ2-7
clone size: few
D gene: .

CDR3 DNA: TGTGCCAGCAGTTTTTCACAGCCCCAGCATTTT
CDR3 protein: CASSFSQPQHF
V gene: TRBV28
J gene: TRBJ1-5
clone size: .
D gene: .

CDR3 DNA: TGTGCCAGCAGCTTCTCTCCTAGCGGGATCTCAGATACGCAGTATTTT
CDR3 protein: CASSFSPSGISDTQYF
V gene: TRBV7-2
J gene: TRBJ2-3
clone size: few
D gene: TRBD2

CDR3 DNA: TGCGCCAGCGGCAACAGGGTTGGGGAAAAACTGTTTTTT
CDR3 protein: CASGNRVGEKLFF
V gene: TRBV5-1
J gene: TRBJ1-4
clone size: .
D gene: .

CDR3 DNA: TGTGCCAGCAGCAAAGAGAATGGCAGGGGCGGAGAGACCCAGTACTTC
CDR3 protein: CASSKENGRGGETQYF
V gene: TRBV21-1
J gene: TRBJ2-5
clone size: .
D gene: .

CDR3 DNA: TGTGCCAGCAGGTACAGGCTAGGCCAGCCCCAGCATTTT
CDR3 protein: CASRYRLGQPQHF
V gene: TRBV2
J gene: TRBJ1-5
clone size: .
D gene: .

CDR3 DNA: TGTGCCAGTAGCCCCGGGACTAGCAGCTCCTACGAGCAGTACTTC
CDR3 protein: CASSPGTSSSYEQYF
V gene: TRBV19
J gene: TRBJ2-7
clone size: .
D gene: TRBD2

CDR3 DNA: TGCGCCAGCAGCCAAGCGACAGGGTCCGTAAGCACTGAAGCTTTCTTT
CDR3 protein: CASSQATGSVSTEAFF
V gene: TRBV4-3
J gene: TRBJ1-1
clone size: few
D gene: TRBD1

CDR3 DNA: TGCAGTGCTCTCAGGGGAGATACGCAGTATTTT
CDR3 protein: CSALRGDTQYF
V gene: TRBV20-1
J gene: TRBJ2-3
clone size: few
D gene: .

CDR3 DNA: TGTGCCAGCAGCTTAGAACAGATAAACACTGAAGCTTTCTTT
CDR3 protein: CASSLEQINTEAFF
V gene: TRBV13
J gene: TRBJ1-1
clone size: few
D gene: .

CDR3 DNA: TGTGCCAGCAGTTTATCACCTAGCGGGGGCTACAATGAGCAGTTCTTC
CDR3 protein: CASSLSPSGGYNEQFF
V gene: TRBV28
J gene: TRBJ2-1
clone size: .
D gene: TRBD2

CDR3 DNA: TGTGCCTGGAGGGACAATACAGGGATGACAGATACGCAGTATTTT
CDR3 protein: CAWRDNTGMTDTQYF
V gene: TRBV30
J gene: TRBJ2-3
clone size: .
D gene: .

CDR3 DNA: TGTGCCAGCAGTCAACGGAATCAGCCCCAGCATTTT
CDR3 protein: CASSQRNQPQHF
V gene: TRBV6-6
J gene: TRBJ1-5
clone size: .
D gene: .

CDR3 DNA: TGTGCCACCAGCAAACCCAGCGGGAGGGACGAGCAGTACTTC
CDR3 protein: CATSKPSGRDEQYF
V gene: TRBV15
J gene: TRBJ2-7
clone size: few
D gene: TRBD2

CDR3 DNA: TGTGCCACCAGGGTAGGTCTAGCGGGAGTAAAGGGTCGAGATACGCAGTATTTT
CDR3 protein: CATRVGLAGVKGRDTQYF
V gene: TRBV15
J gene: TRBJ2-3
clone size: .
D gene: TRBD2

CDR3 DNA: TGTGCCAGCTCGTCGGGACAGGGGGACACCTACGAGCAGTACTTC
CDR3 protein: CASSSGQGDTYEQYF
V gene: TRBV18
J gene: TRBJ2-7
clone size: .
D gene: TRBD1

CDR3 DNA: TGTGCCAGCAACCCACCCGGGACAGGGATCTACGAGCAGTACTTC
CDR3 protein: CASNPPGTGIYEQYF
V gene: TRBV7-9
J gene: TRBJ2-7
clone size: .
D gene: TRBD1

CDR3 DNA: TGTGCCAGCCTCATCGACAGGTGGGGTCCTTACAATGAGCAGTTCTTC
CDR3 protein: CASLIDRWGPYNEQFF
V gene: TRBV13
J gene: TRBJ2-1
clone size: .
D gene: .

CDR3 DNA: TGTGCCAGTAGTCCGAGACAGGGTACCGACGAGCAGTACTTC
CDR3 protein: CASSPRQGTDEQYF
V gene: TRBV19
J gene: TRBJ2-7
clone size: .
D gene: TRBD1

CDR3 DNA: TGTGCCAGCAGCCCAGGACAGGGGGCGTCGAACACTGAAGCTTTCTTT
CDR3 protein: CASSPGQGASNTEAFF
V gene: TRBV7-9
J gene: TRBJ1-1
clone size: .
D gene: TRBD1

CDR3 DNA: TGTGCCAGCAGCTCCCGCCTGAGCGGGTCTGAGCAGTTCTTC
CDR3 protein: CASSSRLSGSEQFF
V gene: TRBV11-3
J gene: TRBJ2-1
clone size: .
D gene: .